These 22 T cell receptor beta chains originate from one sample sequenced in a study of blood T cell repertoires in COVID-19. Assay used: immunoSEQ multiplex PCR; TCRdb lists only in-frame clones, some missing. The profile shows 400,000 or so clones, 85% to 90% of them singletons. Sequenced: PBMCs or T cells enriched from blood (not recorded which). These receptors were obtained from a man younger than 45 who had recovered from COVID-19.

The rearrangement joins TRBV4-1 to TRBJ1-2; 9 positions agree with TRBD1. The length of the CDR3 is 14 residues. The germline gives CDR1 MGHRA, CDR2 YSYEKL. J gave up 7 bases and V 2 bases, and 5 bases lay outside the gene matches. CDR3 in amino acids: CASSQPGQGRGYTF. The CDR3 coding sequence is TGCGCCAGCAGCCAACCGGGACAGGGACGTGGCTACACCTTC.

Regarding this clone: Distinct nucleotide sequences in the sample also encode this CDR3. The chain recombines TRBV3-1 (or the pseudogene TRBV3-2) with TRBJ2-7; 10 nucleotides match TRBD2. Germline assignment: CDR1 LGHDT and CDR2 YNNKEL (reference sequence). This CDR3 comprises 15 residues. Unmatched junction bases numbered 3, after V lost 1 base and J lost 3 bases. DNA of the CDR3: TGTGCCAGCAGCCAAGGACTAGCGGGCTACTACGAGCAGTACTTC. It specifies CASSQGLAGYYEQYF.

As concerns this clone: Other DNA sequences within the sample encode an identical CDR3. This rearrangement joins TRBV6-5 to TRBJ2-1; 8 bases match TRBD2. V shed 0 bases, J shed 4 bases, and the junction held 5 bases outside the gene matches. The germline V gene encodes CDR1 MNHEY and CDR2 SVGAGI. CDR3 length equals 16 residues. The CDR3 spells CASSYSGTSGYNEQFF. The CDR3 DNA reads TGTGCCAGCAGTTACTCGGGTACTAGCGGATACAATGAGCAGTTCTTC.

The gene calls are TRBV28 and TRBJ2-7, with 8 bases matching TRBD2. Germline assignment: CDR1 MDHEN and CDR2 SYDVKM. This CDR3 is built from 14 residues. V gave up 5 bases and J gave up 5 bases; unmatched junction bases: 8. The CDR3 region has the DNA TGTGCCAGCAGTCTCGGGACTAGTGCTAACGAGCAGTACTTC. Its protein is CASSLGTSANEQYF.

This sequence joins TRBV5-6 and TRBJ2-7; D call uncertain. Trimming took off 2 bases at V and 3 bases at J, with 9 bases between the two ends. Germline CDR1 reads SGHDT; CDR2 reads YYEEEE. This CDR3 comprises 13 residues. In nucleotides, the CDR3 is TGTGCCAGCAGCTTCTCGTCTGTCTACGAGCAGTACTTC. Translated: CASSFSSVYEQYF.

CDR3 amino acids: CASSISGTGGYQPQHF. The CDR3 region has the DNA TGTGCCAGCAGTATCTCCGGGACAGGGGGCTATCAGCCCCAGCATTTT. V gene TRBV27 combines with J gene TRBJ1-5; TRBD1 matches at 12 bases. Per germline, CDR1 MNHEY and CDR2 SMNVEV (reference sequence). The CDR3 covers 16 residues. V was clipped by 5 bases and J by 5 bases; unmatched bases: 7.

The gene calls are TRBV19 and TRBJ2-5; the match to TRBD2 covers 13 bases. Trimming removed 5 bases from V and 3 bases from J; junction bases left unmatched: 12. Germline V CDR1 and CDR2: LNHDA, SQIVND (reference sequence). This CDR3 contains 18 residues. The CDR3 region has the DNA TGTGCCAGTAGTTCATTAATGGGACTAGCGGGATTTAAAGAGACCCAGTACTTC. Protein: CASSSLMGLAGFKETQYF.

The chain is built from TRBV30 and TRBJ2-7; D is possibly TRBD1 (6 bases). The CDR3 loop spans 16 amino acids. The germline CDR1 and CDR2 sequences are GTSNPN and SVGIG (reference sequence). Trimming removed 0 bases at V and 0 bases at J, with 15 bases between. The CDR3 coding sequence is TGTGCCTGGAGTGTAAGGCAGGGGCCAAGCTCCTACGAGCAGTACTTC. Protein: CAWSVRQGPSSYEQYF.

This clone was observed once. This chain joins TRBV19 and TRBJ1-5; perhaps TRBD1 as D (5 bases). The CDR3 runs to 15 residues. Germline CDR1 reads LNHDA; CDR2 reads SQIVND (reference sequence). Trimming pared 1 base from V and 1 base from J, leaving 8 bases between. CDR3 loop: CASSIVQGSNQPQHF. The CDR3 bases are TGTGCCAGTAGTATAGTGCAGGGAAGCAATCAGCCCCAGCATTTT.

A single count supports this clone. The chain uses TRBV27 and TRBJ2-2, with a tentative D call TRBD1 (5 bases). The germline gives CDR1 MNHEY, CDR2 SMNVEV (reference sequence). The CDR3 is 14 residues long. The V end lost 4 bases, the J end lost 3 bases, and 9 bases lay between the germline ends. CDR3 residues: CASSSLGDTGELFF. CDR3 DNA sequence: TGTGCCAGCAGTTCGTTAGGGGACACCGGGGAGCTGTTTTTT.

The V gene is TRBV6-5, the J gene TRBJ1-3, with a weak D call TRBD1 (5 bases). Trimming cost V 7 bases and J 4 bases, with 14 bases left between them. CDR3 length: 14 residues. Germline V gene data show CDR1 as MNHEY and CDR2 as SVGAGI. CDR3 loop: CASMAGGTGNTIYF. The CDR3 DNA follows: TGTGCCAGCATGGCGGGGGGAACCGGAAACACCATATATTTT.

The DNA of the CDR3 is TGTGCCAGCAGCCCCCAGGGTCGGAACGAAAAACTGTTTTTT. It codes for CASSPQGRNEKLFF. The rearrangement uses TRBV7-9 and TRBJ1-4, with D tentatively TRBD1 (5 bases). CDR1 SEHNR and CDR2 FQNEAQ come from the germline V gene (reference sequence). Trimming took off 5 bases at V and 8 bases at J, with 15 bases between the two ends. This CDR3 has 14 residues. Full variable domain (outside the CDR3, taken from reference TRBV7-9 and TRBJ1-4): DTGVSQNPRHKITKRGQNVTFRCDPISEHNRLYWYRQTLGQGPEFLTYFQNEAQLEKSRLLSDRFSAERPKGSFSTLEIQRTEQGDSAMYLCASSPQGRNEKLFFGSGTQLSVL.

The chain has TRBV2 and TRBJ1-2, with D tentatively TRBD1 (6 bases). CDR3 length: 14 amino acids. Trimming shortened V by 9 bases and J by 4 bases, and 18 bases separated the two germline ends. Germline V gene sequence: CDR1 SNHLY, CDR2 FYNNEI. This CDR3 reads CARRQEFIFYGYTF. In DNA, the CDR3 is TGTGCCAGGCGACAGGAGTTTATTTTCTATGGCTACACCTTC.

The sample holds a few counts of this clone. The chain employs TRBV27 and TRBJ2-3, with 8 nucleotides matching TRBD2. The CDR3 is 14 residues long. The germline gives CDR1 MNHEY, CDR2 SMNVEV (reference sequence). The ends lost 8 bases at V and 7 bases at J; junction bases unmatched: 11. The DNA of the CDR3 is TGTGCCAGCCCCCTAAAGCGGGAGTCCCATACGCAGTATTTT. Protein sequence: CASPLKRESHTQYF.

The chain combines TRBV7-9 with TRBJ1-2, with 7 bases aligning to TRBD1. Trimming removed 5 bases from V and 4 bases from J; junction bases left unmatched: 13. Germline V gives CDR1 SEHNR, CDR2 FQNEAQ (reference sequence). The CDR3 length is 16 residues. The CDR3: CASSQVGGTASYGYTF. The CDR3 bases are TGTGCCAGCAGCCAAGTCGGCGGGACAGCGAGCTATGGCTACACCTTC.

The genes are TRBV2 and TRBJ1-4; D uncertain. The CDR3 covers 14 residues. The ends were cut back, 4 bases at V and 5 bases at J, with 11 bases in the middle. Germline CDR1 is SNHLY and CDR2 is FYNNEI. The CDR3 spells CASSGGWPNEKLFF. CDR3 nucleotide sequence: TGTGCCAGCAGTGGAGGGTGGCCGAATGAAAAACTGTTTTTT.

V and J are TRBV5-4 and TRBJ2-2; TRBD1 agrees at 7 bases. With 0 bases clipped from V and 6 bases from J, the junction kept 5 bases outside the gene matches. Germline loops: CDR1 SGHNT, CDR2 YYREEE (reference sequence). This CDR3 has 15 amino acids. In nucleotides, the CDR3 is TGTGCCAGCAGCTTGGAGGGGGCGCGCTCCGGGGAGCTGTTTTTT. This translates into CASSLEGARSGELFF.

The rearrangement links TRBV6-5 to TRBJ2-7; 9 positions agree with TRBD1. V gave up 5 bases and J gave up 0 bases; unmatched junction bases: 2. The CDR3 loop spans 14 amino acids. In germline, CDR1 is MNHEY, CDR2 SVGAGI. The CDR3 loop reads CASSRQGDSYEQYF. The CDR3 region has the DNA TGTGCCAGCAGTAGACAGGGGGACTCCTACGAGCAGTACTTC.

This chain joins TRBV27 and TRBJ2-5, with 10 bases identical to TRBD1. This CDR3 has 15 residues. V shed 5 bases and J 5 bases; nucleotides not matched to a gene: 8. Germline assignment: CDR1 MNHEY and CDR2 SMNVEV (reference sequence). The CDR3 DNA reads TGTGCCAGCAGTATAGACAGGGGGCGGGAGGAGACCCAGTACTTC. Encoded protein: CASSIDRGREETQYF.

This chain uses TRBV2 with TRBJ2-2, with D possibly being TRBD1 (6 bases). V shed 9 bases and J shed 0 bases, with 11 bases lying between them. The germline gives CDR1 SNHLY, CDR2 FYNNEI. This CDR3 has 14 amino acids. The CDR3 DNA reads TGTGCCAGACAGGGATCCCCGAACACCGGGGAGCTGTTTTTT. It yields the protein CARQGSPNTGELFF. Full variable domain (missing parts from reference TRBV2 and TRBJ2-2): EPEVTQTPSHQVTQMGQEVILRCVPISNHLYFYWYRQILGQKVEFLVSFYNNEISEKSEIFDDQFSVERPDGSNFTLKIRSTKLEDSAMYFCARQGSPNTGELFFGEGSRLTVL.

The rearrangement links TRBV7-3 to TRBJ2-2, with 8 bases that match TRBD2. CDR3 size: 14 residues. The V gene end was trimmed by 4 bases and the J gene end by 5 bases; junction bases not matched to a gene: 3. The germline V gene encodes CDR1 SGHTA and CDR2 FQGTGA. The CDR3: CASSSGTRTGELFF. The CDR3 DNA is TGTGCCAGCAGCTCGGGGACTAGAACCGGGGAGCTGTTTTTT.

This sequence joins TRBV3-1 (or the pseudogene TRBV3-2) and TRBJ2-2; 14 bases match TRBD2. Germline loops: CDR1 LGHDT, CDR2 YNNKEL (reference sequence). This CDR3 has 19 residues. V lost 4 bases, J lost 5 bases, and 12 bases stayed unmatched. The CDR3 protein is CASSPGGLAGVVETGELFF. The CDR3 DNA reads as TGTGCCAGCAGCCCTGGGGGACTAGCGGGAGTTGTCGAAACCGGGGAGCTGTTTTTT.